This TCR beta chain was found in a study of control samples from healthy donors and cancer patients (TCRdb year 2020). Library preparation used the immunoSEQ multiplex PCR assay. The table comes from immuneACCESS by way of TCRdb, which keeps in-frame sequences with V and J called. Part of the clones is missing from these tables; in studies checked, under half for an unresolved V gene and the rest for unknown reasons. Recorded for this sample are 350,000 to 450,000 clones; roughly 90% of them occurred a single time. The ten biggest clones cover over 5.5% of the sample. A remark on this clone: Its antigen remains undetermined. Per-base qualities were not stored, and no clone one base away is much larger.

The TCR was taken from a man in his forties or fifties with head and neck cancer. Sequenced input: PBMCs.

The encoded CDR3 is CASSRTAAKNIQYF. At the DNA level, the sequence is TGTGCCAGCAGTCGGACCGCCGCAAAAAACATTCAGTACTTC. In this chain, TRBV6-5 is recombined with TRBJ2-4; no D segment can be confidently identified. There are 14 amino acids in the CDR3, from cysteine to phenylalanine inclusive. Left in the record is the CDR3 DNA by itself, 42 bases read in frame from the first base. V loses 5 bases of germline sequence and J loses 4 bases, and the interval between the two ends is 12 bases. Per the germline V gene, MNHEY is the CDR1 and SVGAGI is the CDR2.